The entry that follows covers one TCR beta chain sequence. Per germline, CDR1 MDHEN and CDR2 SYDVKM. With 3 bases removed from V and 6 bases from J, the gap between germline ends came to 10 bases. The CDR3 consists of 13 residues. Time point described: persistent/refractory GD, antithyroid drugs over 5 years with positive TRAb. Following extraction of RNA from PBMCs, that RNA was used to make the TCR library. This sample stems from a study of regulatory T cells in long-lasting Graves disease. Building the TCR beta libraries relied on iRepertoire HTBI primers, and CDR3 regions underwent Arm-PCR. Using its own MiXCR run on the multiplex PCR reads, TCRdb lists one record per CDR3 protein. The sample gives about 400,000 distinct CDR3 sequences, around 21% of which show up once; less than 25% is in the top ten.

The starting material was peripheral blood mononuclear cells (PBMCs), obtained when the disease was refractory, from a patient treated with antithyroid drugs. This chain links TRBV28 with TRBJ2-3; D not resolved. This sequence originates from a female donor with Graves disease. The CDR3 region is CASSLRLPDTQYF. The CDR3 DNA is TGTGCCAGCAGTTTGAGGCTCCCGGATACGCAGTATTTT.